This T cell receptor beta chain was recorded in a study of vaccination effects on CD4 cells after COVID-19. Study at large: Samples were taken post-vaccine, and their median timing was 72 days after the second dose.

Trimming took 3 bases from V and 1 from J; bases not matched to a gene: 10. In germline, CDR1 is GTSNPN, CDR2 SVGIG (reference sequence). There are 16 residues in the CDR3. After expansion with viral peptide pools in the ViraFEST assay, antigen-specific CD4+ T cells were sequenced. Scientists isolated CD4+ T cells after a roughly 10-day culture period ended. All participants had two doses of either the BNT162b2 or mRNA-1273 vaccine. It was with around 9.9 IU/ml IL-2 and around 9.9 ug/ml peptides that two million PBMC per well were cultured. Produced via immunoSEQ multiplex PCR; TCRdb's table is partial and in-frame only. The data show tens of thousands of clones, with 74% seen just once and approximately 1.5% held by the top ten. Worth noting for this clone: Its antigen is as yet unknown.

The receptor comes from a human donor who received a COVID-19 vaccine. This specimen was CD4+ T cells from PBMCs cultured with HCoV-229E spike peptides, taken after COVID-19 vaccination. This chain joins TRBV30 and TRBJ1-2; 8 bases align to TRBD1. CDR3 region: CAWRIRTGKINYGYTF. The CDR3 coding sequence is TGTGCCTGGAGGATTAGGACAGGGAAGATTAACTATGGCTACACCTTC.